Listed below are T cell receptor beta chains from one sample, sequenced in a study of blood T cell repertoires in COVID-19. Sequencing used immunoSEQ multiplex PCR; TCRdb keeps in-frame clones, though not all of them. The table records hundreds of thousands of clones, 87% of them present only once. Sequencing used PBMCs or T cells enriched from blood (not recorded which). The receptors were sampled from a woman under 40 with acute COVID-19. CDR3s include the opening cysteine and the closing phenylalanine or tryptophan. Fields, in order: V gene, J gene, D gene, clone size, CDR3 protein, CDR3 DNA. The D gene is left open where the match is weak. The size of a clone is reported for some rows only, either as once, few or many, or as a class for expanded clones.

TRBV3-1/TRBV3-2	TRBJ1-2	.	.	CASSQQGLGYTF	TGTGCCAGCAGCCAGCAGGGTCTAGGCTACACCTTC
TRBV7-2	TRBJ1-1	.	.	CASSPSLDSLKAFF	TGTGCCAGCAGCCCCAGCCTGGACAGTTTGAAAGCTTTCTTT
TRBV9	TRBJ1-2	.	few	CASSVDGAGYTF	TGTGCCAGCAGCGTAGATGGGGCTGGCTACACCTTC
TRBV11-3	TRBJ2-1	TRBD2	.	CASSLELAGFRNEQFF	TGTGCCAGCAGCTTAGAGCTAGCGGGGTTTCGGAATGAGCAGTTCTTC
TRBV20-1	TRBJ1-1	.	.	CSASPRGREDTEAFF	TGCAGTGCTAGTCCGCGGGGTAGAGAGGACACTGAAGCTTTCTTT
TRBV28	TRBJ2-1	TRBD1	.	CASSFPDRGIIDNEQFF	TGTGCCAGCAGTTTTCCGGACAGGGGTATTATCGACAATGAGCAGTTCTTC
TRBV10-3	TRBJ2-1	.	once	CAIGEVLNEQFF	TGTGCCATCGGGGAGGTCCTGAATGAGCAGTTCTTC
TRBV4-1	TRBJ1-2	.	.	CASSQDIGNYGYTF	TGCGCCAGCAGCCAAGACATCGGTAACTATGGCTACACCTTC
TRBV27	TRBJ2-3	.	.	CASSLLNRGTDTQYF	TGTGCCAGCAGTTTATTAAATAGAGGCACAGATACGCAGTATTTT
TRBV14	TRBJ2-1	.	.	CASSQDPMTEQFF	TGTGCCAGCAGCCAAGATCCCATGACAGAGCAGTTCTTC
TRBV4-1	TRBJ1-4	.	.	CASSQVSAGNEKLFF	TGCGCCAGCAGCCAAGTGTCCGCAGGAAATGAAAAACTGTTTTTT
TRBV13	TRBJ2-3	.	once	CASSPSRTDTQYF	TGTGCCAGCAGCCCCTCACGGACAGATACGCAGTATTTT
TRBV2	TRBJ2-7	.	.	CAIWTKITYEQYF	TGTGCCATCTGGACAAAAATTACCTACGAGCAGTACTTC
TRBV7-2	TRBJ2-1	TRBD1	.	CASSVDRAREQFF	TGTGCCAGCAGCGTTGACAGGGCTCGTGAGCAGTTCTTC
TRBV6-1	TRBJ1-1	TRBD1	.	CASSEGQGYTEAFF	TGTGCCAGCAGTGAGGGACAGGGGTACACTGAAGCTTTCTTT
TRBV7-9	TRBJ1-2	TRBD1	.	CASAGFNRGDYGYTF	TGTGCCAGCGCTGGGTTTAACAGGGGTGACTATGGCTACACCTTC
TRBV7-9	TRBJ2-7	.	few	CASSLGRGAYEQYF	TGTGCCAGCAGCTTGGGTAGAGGAGCCTACGAGCAGTACTTC
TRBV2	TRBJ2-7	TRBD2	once	CASRVSGSPSEQYF	TGTGCCAGCAGAGTTAGCGGGAGTCCTTCCGAGCAGTACTTC
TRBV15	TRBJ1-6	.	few	CATSRGRNSPLHF	TGTGCCACCAGCAGAGGTCGTAATTCACCCCTCCACTTT
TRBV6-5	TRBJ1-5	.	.	CASYRGMNQPQHF	TGTGCCAGCTACCGGGGGATGAATCAGCCCCAGCATTTT
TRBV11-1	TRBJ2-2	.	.	CASRLVAGSNTGELFF	TGTGCCAGCAGGCTCGTTGCAGGTTCGAACACCGGGGAGCTGTTTTTT
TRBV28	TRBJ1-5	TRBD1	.	CASSPRTGLGNQPQHF	TGTGCCAGCAGTCCAAGGACAGGGTTAGGCAATCAGCCCCAGCATTTT